A single sample is the source of the 9 T cell receptor beta chains below, sequenced in a study of blood T cell repertoires in COVID-19. TCRdb's table, derived via immunoSEQ multiplex PCR, lists solely in-frame clones and lacks some. The table records approximately 350,000 clones, roughly 90% of them present only once. The sample comprised peripheral blood. These receptor sequences come from a woman between 25 and 40 years old with COVID-19, enrolled during active disease.

Notes on this clone: The germline gene is not matched at one end of the junction; a read error may be the cause. The chain has TRBV5-4 and TRBJ1-1, with no clear D. This CDR3 comprises 8 residues. Germline lookup yields CDR1 SGHNT and CDR2 YYREEE (reference sequence). The CDR3 protein is CAFQEHIF. CDR3 nucleotides: TGTGCCTTTCAAGAACATATCTTT.

The chain links TRBV11-3 to TRBJ2-5; D not certain. Germline CDR1 reads SGHNT; CDR2 reads YENEEA. V was trimmed by 3 bases and J by 5 bases, leaving 10 bases between them. This CDR3 spans 13 amino acids. The CDR3 coding sequence is TGTGCCAGCAGCTTCTCGGGTGACGAGACCCAGTACTTC. Amino acids: CASSFSGDETQYF.

The chain couples TRBV7-2 to TRBJ2-7, with 14 bases fitting TRBD2. The CDR3 runs to 14 residues. CDR1 and CDR2 from the germline V gene are SGHTA and FQGNSA. The J segment lost 6 bases and the V segment lost 5 bases, leaving 3 bases of the junction unmatched. The CDR3 spells CASSLTSGGGEQYF. The DNA for the CDR3 is TGTGCCAGCAGCCTGACTAGCGGGGGGGGCGAGCAGTACTTC. The entire variable domain, with the rest obtained from reference TRBV7-2 and TRBJ2-7, is as follows: GAGVSQSPSNKVTEKGKDVELRCDPISGHTALYWYRQSLGQGLEFLIYFQGNSAPDKSGLPSDRFSAERTGGSVSTLTIQRTQQEDSAVYLCASSLTSGGGEQYFGPGTRLTVT.

The chain joins TRBV19 to TRBJ1-1; 12 bases align to TRBD1. The junction had 9 bases not matched to a gene; V was cut back by 3 bases and J by 7 bases. This CDR3 has 16 residues. Germline V CDR1 and CDR2: LNHDA, SQIVND (reference sequence). In DNA, the CDR3 is TGTGCCAGTAGTATCCCACCGGGACAGGGGGCTGGTGAAGCTTTCTTT. The encoded protein is CASSIPPGQGAGEAFF.

V gene TRBV4-2 combines with J gene TRBJ2-5; TRBD2 might be the D (7 bases). Trimming took off 1 base at V and 4 bases at J, with 10 bases between the two ends. Germline V gene lookup returns CDR1 LGHNA and CDR2 YNFKEQ. The CDR3 covers 14 residues. CDR3: CASSQGGGGETQYF. DNA of the CDR3: TGTGCCAGCAGCCAAGGGGGAGGGGGAGAGACCCAGTACTTC.

The chain couples TRBV13 to TRBJ1-1; the D is unclear. This CDR3 is 18 amino acids long. With 1 base removed from V and 4 bases from J, the gap between germline ends came to 22 bases. Germline V lookup: CDR1 PRHDT, CDR2 FYEKMQ (reference sequence). The chain's CDR3 is CASSLEGGMGRFSTEAFF. DNA for the CDR3: TGTGCCAGCAGCTTAGAGGGAGGGATGGGCCGGTTTAGCACTGAAGCTTTCTTT. The full variable domain, with the rest looked up from reference TRBV13 and TRBJ1-1, is AAGVIQSPRHLIKEKRETATLKCYPIPRHDTVYWYQQGPGQDPQFLISFYEKMQSDKGSIPDRFSAQQFSDYHSELNMSSLELGDSALYFCASSLEGGMGRFSTEAFFGQGTRLTVV.

This chain joins TRBV6-2 or TRBV6-3 and TRBJ2-7; TRBD2 aligns across 7 bases. CDR3 length equals 14 residues. Trimming cost V 6 bases and J 2 bases; bases outside gene matches: 7. Germline V gene data show CDR1 as MNHEY and CDR2 as SVGEGT. CDR3 residues: CASSRSGDTYEQYV. CDR3 DNA: TGTGCCAGCAGCCGCAGCGGGGATACCTACGAGCAGTACGTC.

The V call is TRBV27, the J call TRBJ2-6; tentative D call: TRBD2 (5 bases). The V gene lost 3 bases and the J gene lost 0 bases, with 12 bases spanning the gap. The V gene's germline CDR1 is MNHEY and CDR2 SMNVEV (reference sequence). The CDR3 length is 17 residues. The CDR3 bases are TGTGCCAGCAGTTTCGGGATCGCTAGCTCTGGGGCCAACGTCCTGACTTTC. This sequence encodes CASSFGIASSGANVLTF.

This clone was recorded only once. This chain joins TRBV24-1 and TRBJ1-1; D possibly corresponds to TRBD1 (5 bases). This CDR3 has 14 amino acids. Trimming pared 9 bases from V and 1 base from J, leaving 14 bases between. CDR1 is KGHDR, CDR2 SFDVKD, per germline. As DNA, the CDR3 is TGTGCCACCTCTCGGGCGGGGCCGAACACTGAAGCTTTCTTT. This codes for CATSRAGPNTEAFF.